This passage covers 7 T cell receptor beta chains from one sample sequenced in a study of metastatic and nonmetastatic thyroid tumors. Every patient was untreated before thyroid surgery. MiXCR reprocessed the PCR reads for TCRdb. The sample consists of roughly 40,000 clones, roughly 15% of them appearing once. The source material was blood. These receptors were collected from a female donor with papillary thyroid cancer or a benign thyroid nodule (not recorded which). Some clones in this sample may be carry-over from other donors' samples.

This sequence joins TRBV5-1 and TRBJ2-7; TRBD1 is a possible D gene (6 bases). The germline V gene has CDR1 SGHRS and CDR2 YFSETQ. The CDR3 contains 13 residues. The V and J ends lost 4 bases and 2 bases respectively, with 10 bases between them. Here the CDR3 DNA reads TGCGCCAGCAGCCGGACAGTGGCCTACGAGCAGTACTTC. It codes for CASSRTVAYEQYF.

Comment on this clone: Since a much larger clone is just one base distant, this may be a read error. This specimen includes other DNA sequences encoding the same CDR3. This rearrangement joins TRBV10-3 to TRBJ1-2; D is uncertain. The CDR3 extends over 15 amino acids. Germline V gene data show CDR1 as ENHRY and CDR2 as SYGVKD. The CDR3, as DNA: TGTGCAATCACTAGCGTGGAGCGGGGTAACTATGGCTACACCTTC. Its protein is CAITSVERGNYGYTF.

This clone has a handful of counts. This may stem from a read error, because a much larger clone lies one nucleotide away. CDR3 loop: CSVEGRVETQYF. The DNA for the CDR3 is TGCAGCGTTGAAGGACGGGTAGAGACCCAGTACTTC. V gene TRBV29-1 combines with J gene TRBJ2-5; no definite D call. Germline V gene lookup returns CDR1 SQVTM and CDR2 ANQGSEA. The CDR3 runs to 12 residues. The V gene lost 1 base and the J gene lost 4 bases, with 7 bases spanning the gap.

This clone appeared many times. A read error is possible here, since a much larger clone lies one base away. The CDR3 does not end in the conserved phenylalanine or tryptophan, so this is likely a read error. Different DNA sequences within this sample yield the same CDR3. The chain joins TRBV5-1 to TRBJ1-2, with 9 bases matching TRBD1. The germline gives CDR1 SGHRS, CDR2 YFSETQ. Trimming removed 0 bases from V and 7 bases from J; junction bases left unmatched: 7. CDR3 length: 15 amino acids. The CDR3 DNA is TGCGCCAGCAGCTTGGAAGGGACAGGGCATCGTGGCTACACCCTC. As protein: CASSLEGTGHRGYTL.

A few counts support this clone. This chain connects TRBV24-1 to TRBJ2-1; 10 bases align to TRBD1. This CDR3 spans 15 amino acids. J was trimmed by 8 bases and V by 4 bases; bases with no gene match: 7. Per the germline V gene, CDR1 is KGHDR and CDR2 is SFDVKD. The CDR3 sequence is CATSDPGQGGDEQFF. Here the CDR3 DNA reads TGTGCCACCAGTGACCCCGGACAGGGGGGGGATGAGCAGTTCTTC.

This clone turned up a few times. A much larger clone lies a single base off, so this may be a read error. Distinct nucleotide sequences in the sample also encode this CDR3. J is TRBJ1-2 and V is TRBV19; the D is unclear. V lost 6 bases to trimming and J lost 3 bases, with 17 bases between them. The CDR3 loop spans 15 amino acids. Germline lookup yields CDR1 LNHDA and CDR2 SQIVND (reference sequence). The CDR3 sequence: CASRGGGAFDYGYTF. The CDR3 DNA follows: TGTGCCAGTAGGGGAGGTGGCGCATTCGACTATGGCTACACCTTC.

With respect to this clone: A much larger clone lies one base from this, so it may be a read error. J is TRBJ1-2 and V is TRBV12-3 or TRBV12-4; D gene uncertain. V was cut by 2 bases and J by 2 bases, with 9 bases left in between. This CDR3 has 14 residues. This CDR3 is CASSLNAENYGYTF. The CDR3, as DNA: TGTGCCAGCAGTTTAAACGCGGAGAACTATGGCTACACCTTC.